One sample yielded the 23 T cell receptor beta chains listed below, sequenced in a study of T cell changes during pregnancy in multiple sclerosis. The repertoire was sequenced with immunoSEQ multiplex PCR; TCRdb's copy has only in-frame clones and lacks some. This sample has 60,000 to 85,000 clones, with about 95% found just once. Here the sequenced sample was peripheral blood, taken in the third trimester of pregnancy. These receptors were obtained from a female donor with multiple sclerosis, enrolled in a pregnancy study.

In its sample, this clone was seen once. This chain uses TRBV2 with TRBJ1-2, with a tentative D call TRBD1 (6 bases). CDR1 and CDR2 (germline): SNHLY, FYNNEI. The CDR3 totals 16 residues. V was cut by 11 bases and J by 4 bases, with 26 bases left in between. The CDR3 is CARGGVLQLRAYGYTF. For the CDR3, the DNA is TGTGCCCGAGGGGGAGTTCTCCAACTGCGAGCCTATGGCTACACCTTC.

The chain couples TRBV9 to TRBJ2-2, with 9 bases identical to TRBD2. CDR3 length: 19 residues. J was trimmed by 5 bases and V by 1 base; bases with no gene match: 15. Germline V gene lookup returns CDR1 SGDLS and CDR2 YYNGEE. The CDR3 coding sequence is TGTGCCAGCAGCGTAATCGTGGCTAGCGGGGACGTTTCGACCGGGGAGCTGTTTTTT. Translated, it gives CASSVIVASGDVSTGELFF. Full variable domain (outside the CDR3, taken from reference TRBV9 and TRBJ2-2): DSGVTQTPKHLITATGQRVTLRCSPRSGDLSVYWYQQSLDQGLQFLIQYYNGEERAKGNILERFSAQQFPDLHSELNLSSLELGDSALYFCASSVIVASGDVSTGELFFGEGSRLTVL.

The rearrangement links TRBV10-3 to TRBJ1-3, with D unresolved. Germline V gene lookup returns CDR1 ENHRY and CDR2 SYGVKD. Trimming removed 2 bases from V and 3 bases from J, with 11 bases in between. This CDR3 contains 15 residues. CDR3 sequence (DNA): TGTGCCATCAGTGAGGTCGGTCGGGGTGGAAACACCATATATTTT. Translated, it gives CAISEVGRGGNTIYF.

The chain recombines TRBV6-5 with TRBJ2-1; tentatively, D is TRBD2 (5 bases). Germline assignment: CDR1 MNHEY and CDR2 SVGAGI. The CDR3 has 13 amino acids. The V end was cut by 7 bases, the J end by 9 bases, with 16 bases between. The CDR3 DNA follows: TGTGCCAGCACCAACCGGAGGACGGGTGAGCAGTTCTTC. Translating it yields CASTNRRTGEQFF.

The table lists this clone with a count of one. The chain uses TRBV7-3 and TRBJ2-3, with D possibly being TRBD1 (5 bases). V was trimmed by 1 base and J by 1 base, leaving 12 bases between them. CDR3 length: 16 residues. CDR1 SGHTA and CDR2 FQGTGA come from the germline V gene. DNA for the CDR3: TGTGCCAGCAGCTTAATTCGTGGGGCCGGCACAGATACGCAGTATTTT. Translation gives CASSLIRGAGTDTQYF. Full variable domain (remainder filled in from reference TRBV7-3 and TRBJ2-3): GAGVSQTPSNKVTEKGKYVELRCDPISGHTALYWYRQSLGQGPEFLIYFQGTGAADDSGLPNDRFFAVRPEGSVSTLKIQRTERGDSAVYLCASSLIRGAGTDTQYFGPGTRLTVL.

This CDR3 is CASSGQINEQFF. CDR3 coding DNA: TGTGCCAGCAGCGGACAGATCAATGAGCAGTTCTTC. This chain connects TRBV25-1 to TRBJ2-1; TRBD1 might be the D (6 bases). V gave up 6 bases and J gave up 6 bases, with 9 bases separating them. Germline V gene data show CDR1 as MGHDK and CDR2 as SYGVNS. The CDR3 contains 12 residues.

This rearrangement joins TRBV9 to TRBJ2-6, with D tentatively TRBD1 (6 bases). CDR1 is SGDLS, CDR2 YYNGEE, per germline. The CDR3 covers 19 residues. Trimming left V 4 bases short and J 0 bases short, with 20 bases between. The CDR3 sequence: CASSTSLGQTLSGANVLTF. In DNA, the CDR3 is TGTGCCAGCAGCACTTCTTTGGGACAAACACTCTCTGGGGCCAACGTCCTGACTTTC.

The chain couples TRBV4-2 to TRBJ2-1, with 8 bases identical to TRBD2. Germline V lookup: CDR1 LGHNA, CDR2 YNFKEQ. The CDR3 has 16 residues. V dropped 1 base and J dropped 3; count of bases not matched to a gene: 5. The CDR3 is CASSQVAAGGYNEQFF. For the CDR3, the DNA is TGTGCCAGCAGCCAAGTTGCCGCGGGGGGCTACAATGAGCAGTTCTTC.

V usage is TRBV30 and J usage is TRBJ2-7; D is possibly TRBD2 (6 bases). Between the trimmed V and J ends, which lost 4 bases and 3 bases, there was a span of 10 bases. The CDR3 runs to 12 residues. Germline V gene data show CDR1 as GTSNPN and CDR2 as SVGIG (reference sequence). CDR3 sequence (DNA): TGTGCCTGGACCTCCGGGAGCTACGAGCAGTACTTC. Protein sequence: CAWTSGSYEQYF.

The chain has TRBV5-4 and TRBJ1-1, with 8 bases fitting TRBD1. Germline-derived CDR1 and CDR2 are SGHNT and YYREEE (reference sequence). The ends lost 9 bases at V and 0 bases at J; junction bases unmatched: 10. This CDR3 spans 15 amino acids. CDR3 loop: CAIAPGQVLNTEAFF. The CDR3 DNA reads TGTGCCATCGCCCCGGGACAGGTCTTGAACACTGAAGCTTTCTTT.

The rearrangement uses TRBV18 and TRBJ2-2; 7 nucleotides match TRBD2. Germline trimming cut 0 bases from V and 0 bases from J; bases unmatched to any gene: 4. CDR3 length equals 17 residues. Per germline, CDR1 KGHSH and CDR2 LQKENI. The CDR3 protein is CASSPPQRGSNTGELFF. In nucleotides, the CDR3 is TGTGCCAGCTCACCACCCCAGCGGGGTTCGAACACCGGGGAGCTGTTTTTT. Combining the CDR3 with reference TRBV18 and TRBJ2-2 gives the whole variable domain NAGVMQNPRHLVRRRGQEARLRCSPMKGHSHVYWYRQLPEEGLKFMVYLQKENIIDESGMPKERFSAEFPKEGPSILRIQQVVRGDSAAYFCASSPPQRGSNTGELFFGEGSRLTVL.

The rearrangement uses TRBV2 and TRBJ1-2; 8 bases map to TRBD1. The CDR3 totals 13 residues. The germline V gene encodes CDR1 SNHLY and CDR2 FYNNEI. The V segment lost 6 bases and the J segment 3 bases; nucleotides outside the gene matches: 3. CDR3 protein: CASSQQGDYGYTF. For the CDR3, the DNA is TGTGCCAGCAGCCAACAGGGGGACTATGGCTACACCTTC.

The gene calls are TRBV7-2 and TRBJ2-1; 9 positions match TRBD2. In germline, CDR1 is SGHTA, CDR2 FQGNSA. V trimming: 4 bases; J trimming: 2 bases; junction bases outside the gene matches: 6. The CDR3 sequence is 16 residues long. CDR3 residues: CASSSIAGDTYNEQFF. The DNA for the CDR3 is TGTGCCAGCAGCTCCATAGCGGGGGATACCTACAATGAGCAGTTCTTC.

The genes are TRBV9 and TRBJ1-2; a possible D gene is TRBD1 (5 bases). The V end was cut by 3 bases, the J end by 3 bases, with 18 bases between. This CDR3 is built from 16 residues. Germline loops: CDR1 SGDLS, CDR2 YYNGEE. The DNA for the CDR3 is TGTGCCAGCAGCGCGTCACAGGTCCCCAAGGACTATGGCTACACCTTC. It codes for CASSASQVPKDYGYTF.

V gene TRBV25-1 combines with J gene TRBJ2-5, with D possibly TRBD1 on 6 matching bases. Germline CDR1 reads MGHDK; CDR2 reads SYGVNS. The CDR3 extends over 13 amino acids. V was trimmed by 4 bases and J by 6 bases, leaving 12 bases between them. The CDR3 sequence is CASSVTGTKTQYF. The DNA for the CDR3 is TGTGCCAGCAGTGTCACAGGGACGAAGACCCAGTACTTC.

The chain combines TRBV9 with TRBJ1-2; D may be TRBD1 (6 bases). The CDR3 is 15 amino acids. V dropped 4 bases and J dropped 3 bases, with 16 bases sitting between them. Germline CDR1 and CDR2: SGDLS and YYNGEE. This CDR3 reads CASSRVQGNDYGYTF. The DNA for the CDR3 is TGTGCCAGCAGCCGGGTACAGGGAAACGACTATGGCTACACCTTC.

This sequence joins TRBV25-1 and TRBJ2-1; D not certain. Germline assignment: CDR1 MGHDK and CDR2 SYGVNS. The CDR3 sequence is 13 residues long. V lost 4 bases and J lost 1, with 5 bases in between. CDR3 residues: CASSVLSYNEQFF. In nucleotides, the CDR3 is TGTGCCAGCAGTGTTTTATCCTACAATGAGCAGTTCTTC.

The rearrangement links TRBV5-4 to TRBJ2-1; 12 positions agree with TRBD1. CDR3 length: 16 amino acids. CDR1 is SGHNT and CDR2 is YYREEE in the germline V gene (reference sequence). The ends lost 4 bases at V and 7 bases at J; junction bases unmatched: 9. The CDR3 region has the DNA TGTGCCAGCAGCAGGCCGGGACAGGGGGCGCTGAATGAGCAGTTCTTC. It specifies CASSRPGQGALNEQFF.

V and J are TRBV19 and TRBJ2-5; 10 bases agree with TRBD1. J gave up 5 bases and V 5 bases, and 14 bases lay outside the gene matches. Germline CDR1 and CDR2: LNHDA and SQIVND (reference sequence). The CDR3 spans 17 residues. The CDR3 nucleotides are TGTGCCAGTAGTGGAGAGGGGGACAGGGGTATCGTGGAGACCCAGTACTTC. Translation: CASSGEGDRGIVETQYF.

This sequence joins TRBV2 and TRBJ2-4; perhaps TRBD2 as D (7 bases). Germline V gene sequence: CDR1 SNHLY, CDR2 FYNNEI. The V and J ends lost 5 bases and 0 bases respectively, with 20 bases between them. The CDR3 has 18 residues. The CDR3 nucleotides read TGTGCCAGCAGTCCAACAGGGAGGGAGGTTTTAGCCAAAAACATTCAGTACTTC. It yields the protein CASSPTGREVLAKNIQYF. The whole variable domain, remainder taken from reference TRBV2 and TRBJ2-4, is EPEVTQTPSHQVTQMGQEVILRCVPISNHLYFYWYRQILGQKVEFLVSFYNNEISEKSEIFDDQFSVERPDGSNFTLKIRSTKLEDSAMYFCASSPTGREVLAKNIQYFGAGTRLSVL.

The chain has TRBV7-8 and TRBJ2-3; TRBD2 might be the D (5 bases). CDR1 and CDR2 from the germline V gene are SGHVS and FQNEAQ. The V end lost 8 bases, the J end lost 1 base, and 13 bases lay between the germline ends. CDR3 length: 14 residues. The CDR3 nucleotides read TGTGCCAGCCACCCCGGGGTTGGCACAGATACGCAGTATTTT. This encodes CASHPGVGTDTQYF.

CDR3: CASSQGAVVPGELFF. DNA for the CDR3: TGTGCCAGCAGTCAGGGGGCTGTGGTCCCCGGGGAGCTGTTTTTT. V is TRBV6-4 and J is TRBJ2-2, with 8 bases lining up with TRBD1. After removal of 5 bases from V and 6 bases from J, the junction contained 8 bases not matched to a gene. CDR3 size: 15 residues. The germline V gene has CDR1 MRHNA and CDR2 SNTAGT.

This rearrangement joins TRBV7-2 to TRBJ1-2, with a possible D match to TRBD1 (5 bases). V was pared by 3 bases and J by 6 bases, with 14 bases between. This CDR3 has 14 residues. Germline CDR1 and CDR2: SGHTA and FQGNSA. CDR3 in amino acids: CASSLAIVTDGYTF. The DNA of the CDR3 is TGTGCCAGCAGCTTGGCTATAGTGACAGATGGCTACACCTTC.